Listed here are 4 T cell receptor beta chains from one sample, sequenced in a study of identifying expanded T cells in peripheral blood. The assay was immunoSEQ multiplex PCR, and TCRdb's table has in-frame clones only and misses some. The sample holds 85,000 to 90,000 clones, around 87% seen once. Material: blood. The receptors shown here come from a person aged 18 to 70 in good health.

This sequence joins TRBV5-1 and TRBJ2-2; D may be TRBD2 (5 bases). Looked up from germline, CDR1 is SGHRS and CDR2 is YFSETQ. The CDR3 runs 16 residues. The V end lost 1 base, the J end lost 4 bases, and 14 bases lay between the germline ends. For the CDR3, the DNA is TGCGCCAGCAGCTTGACCGCTTCGAGCGGCACCGGGGAGCTGTTTTTT. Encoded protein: CASSLTASSGTGELFF. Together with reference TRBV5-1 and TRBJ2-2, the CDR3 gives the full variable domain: KAGVTQTPRYLIKTRGQQVTLSCSPISGHRSVSWYQQTPGQGLQFLFEYFSETQRNKGNFPGRFSGRQFSNSRSEMNVSTLELGDSALYLCASSLTASSGTGELFFGEGSRLTVL.

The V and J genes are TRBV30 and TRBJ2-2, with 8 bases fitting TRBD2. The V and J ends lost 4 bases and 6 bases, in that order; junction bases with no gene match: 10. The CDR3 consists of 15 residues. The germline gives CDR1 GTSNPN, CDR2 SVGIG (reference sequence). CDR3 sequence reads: CAWTRGGQFPGELFF. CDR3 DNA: TGTGCCTGGACTCGGGGGGGGCAGTTCCCCGGGGAGCTGTTTTTT.

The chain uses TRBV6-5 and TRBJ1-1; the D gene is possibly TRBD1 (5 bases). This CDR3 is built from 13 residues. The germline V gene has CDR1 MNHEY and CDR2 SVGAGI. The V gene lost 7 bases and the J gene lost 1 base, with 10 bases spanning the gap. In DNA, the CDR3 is TGTGCCAGCACCGGACAAAGGAACACTGAAGCTTTCTTT. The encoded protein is CASTGQRNTEAFF.

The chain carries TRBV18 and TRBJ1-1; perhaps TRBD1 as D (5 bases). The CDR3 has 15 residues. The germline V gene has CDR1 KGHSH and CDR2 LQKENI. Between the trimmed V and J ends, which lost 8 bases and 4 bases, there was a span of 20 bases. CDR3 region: CASTEGSRGGTEAFF. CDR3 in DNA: TGTGCCAGCACGGAGGGCTCGAGGGGAGGCACTGAAGCTTTCTTT. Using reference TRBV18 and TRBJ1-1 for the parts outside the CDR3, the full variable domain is NAGVMQNPRHLVRRRGQEARLRCSPMKGHSHVYWYRQLPEEGLKFMVYLQKENIIDESGMPKERFSAEFPKEGPSILRIQQVVRGDSAAYFCASTEGSRGGTEAFFGQGTRLTVV.